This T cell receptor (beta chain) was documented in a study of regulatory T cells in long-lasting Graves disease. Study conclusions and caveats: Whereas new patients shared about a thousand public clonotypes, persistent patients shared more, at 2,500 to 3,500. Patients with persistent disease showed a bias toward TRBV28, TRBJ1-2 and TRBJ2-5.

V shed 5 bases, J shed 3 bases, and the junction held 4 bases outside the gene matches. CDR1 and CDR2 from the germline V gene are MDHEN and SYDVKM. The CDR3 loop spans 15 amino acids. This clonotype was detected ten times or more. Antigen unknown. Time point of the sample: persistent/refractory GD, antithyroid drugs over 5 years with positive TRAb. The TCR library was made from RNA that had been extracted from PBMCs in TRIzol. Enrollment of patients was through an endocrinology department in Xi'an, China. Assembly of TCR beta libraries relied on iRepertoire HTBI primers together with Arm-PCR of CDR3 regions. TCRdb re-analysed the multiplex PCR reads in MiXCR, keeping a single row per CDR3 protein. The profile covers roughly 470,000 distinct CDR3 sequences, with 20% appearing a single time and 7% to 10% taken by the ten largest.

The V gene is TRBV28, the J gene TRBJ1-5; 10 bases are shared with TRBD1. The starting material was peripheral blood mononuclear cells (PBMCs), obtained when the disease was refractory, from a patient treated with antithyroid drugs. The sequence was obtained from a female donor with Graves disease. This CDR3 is CASSTGTGVNQPQHF. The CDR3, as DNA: TGTGCCAGCAGTACCGGGACAGGGGTCAATCAGCCCCAGCATTTT.